This TCR beta chain was profiled in a study of T-cell reconstitution after alpha-beta-depleted transplantation in children. Many counts were recorded for this clonotype. CDR3 length: 13 amino acids. CDR1 and CDR2 (germline): DFQATT, SNEGSKA (reference sequence). V shed 6 bases, J shed 5 bases, and the junction held 3 bases outside the gene matches. The library targeted TCRbeta and was prepared with unique molecular identifiers. TCRdb called the PCR reads again in MiXCR, with one record for every CDR3 protein. The sample has about 200,000 distinct CDR3 sequences, less than 15% seen once. This receptor was taken from a human donor who donated a stem cell graft to a child with acute lymphoblastic leukemia. This chain uses TRBV20-1 with TRBJ2-3; 12 bases align to TRBD2. Specimen: PBMCs from the stem cell graft donor, collected from the stem cell graft. The CDR3 is CSALAGGGDTQYF. DNA of the CDR3: TGCAGTGCCCTAGCGGGAGGGGGAGATACGCAGTATTTT.